The T cell receptor (beta chain) described here comes from a study of cytomegalovirus exposure and HLA in healthy donors. The V and J ends lost 6 bases and 9 bases, in that order; junction bases with no gene match: 1. Germline CDR1 reads MNHNS; CDR2 reads SASEGT. This CDR3 has 10 residues. This PCR relied on a set of 60 Vbeta primers and 13 Jbeta primers. Here immunoSEQ multiplex PCR was the method, and the copy in TCRdb shows in-frame clones only, minus some. The sample contains roughly 190,000 clones, around 90% of which appear only once. The TCR originated in a boy aged 2 to 9 in good health and CMV-seronegative. What was sequenced was PBMCs. The chain joins TRBV6-1 to TRBJ2-7; the match to TRBD1 covers 8 bases. The CDR3 loop is CASRGTGQYF. CDR3 DNA sequence: TGTGCCAGCAGGGGGACAGGGCAGTACTTC.